This is a list of T cell receptor beta chains from one sample in a study of blood T cell repertoires in COVID-19. Only in-frame clones appear in the TCRdb table, and some are missing; sequencing was by immunoSEQ multiplex PCR. The sample shows about 120,000 clones, approximately 81% of them seen only once. Material: peripheral blood. The receptors were gathered from a man aged 40-55 years with active or convalescent COVID-19. Both conserved end residues are part of each CDR3. The D gene is left open where the match is weak. Some rows have no size entry. The others give once, few or many, or a class for an expanded clone.

>TRBJ1-2|.|TRBV28|TRBD1
CASSFEGAWNYGYTF
TGTGCCAGCAGTTTTGAGGGGGCGTGGAACTATGGCTACACCTTC
>TRBJ2-5|few|TRBV3-1/TRBV3-2|TRBD1
CASSRSGQGARGQETQYF
TGTGCCAGCAGCCGCTCGGGACAGGGGGCGCGTGGGCAAGAGACCCAGTACTTC
>TRBJ1-1|.|TRBV27|.
CASSPSGGLYTEAFF
TGTGCCAGCAGTCCCTCGGGGGGACTTTACACTGAAGCTTTCTTT
>TRBJ2-7|.|TRBV5-1|.
CASSLAGSYGLYSYEQYF
TGCGCCAGCAGCTTGGCCGGGTCTTATGGACTTTACTCCTACGAGCAGTACTTC
>TRBJ1-2|once|TRBV4-1|TRBD1
CASSQGLDRKTHGYTF
TGCGCCAGCAGCCAAGGTCTGGACAGGAAAACCCATGGCTACACCTTC
>TRBJ2-5|few|TRBV29-1|TRBD2
CSGTQTLAGVGETQYF
TGCAGCGGGACTCAAACACTAGCGGGAGTAGGAGAGACCCAGTACTTC
>TRBJ1-2|.|TRBV11-2|.
CASSQTGVHFSVGPSGYTF
TGTGCCAGCAGCCAGACGGGGGTGCACTTTTCAGTGGGTCCGAGTGGCTACACCTTC
>TRBJ2-3|.|TRBV24-1|.
CATSGKRGPQRTDTQYF
TGTGCCACCAGTGGTAAAAGGGGTCCTCAGCGCACAGATACGCAGTATTTT
>TRBJ2-7|.|TRBV5-1|.
CASSLEGRLDEQYF
TGCGCCAGCAGCTTGGAGGGGAGGTTGGACGAGCAGTACTTC
>TRBJ1-5|.|TRBV19|.
CASSPSGVQPQHF
TGTGCCAGTAGTCCTTCGGGAGTTCAGCCCCAGCATTTT
>TRBJ1-4|.|TRBV3-1/TRBV3-2|TRBD1
CASSQRGRVIKGEKLFF
TGTGCCAGCAGCCAAAGGGGGCGGGTGATCAAAGGAGAAAAACTGTTTTTT
>TRBJ1-3|.|TRBV4-3|.
CASSQGTGGNTIYF
TGCGCCAGCAGCCAAGGAACAGGTGGAAACACCATATATTTT
>TRBJ1-3|.|TRBV13|TRBD1
CASSQWWTGIGNTIYF
TGTGCCAGCAGCCAATGGTGGACAGGGATCGGAAACACCATATATTTT
>TRBJ1-6|.|TRBV5-4|TRBD1
CASSEDRVRSPLHF
TGTGCCAGCAGCGAGGACAGGGTGAGGTCACCCCTCCACTTT
>TRBJ2-7|.|TRBV21-1|.
CRGGSSGSYEQYF
TGTCGGGGAGGATCTAGCGGTTCCTACGAGCAGTACTTC
>TRBJ2-3|once|TRBV30|.
CAWSALGHAQADTQYF
TGTGCCTGGAGTGCCCTAGGACACGCACAGGCAGATACGCAGTATTTT
>TRBJ2-3|.|TRBV9|.
CASSAQSTDTQYF
TGTGCCAGCAGCGCCCAGAGCACAGATACGCAGTATTTT
>TRBJ2-1|.|TRBV5-5|TRBD2
CASSLSSGGTYNEQFF
TGTGCCAGCAGCTTGTCCAGCGGGGGGACCTACAATGAGCAGTTCTTC
>TRBJ2-5|.|TRBV4-2|.
CASSPGGIEETQYF
TGTGCCAGCAGCCCCGGGGGTATTGAAGAGACCCAGTACTTC
>TRBJ1-3|few|TRBV28|TRBD1
CASSTGGRDTIYF
TGTGCCAGCAGTACAGGGGGTAGGGACACCATATATTTT
>TRBJ1-2|.|TRBV5-5|.
CASSLGRGPHFYGYTF
TGTGCCAGCAGCTTGGGGCGGGGGCCTCACTTCTATGGCTACACCTTC
>TRBJ1-2|.|TRBV28|TRBD1
CASGTPGQGDYGYTF
TGTGCCAGCGGGACCCCGGGACAGGGCGACTATGGCTACACCTTC
>TRBJ2-5|.|TRBV6-5|TRBD2
CASTDSGSWGTQYF
TGTGCCAGCACGGATAGCGGGAGTTGGGGGACCCAGTACTTC
>TRBJ2-7|.|TRBV6-2/TRBV6-3|TRBD1
CASSSGTGTSLWGKQYF
TGTGCCAGCAGTTCCGGGACAGGGACCTCTCTCTGGGGAAAGCAGTACTTC
>TRBJ1-4|few|TRBV19|.
CASGGTNEKLFF
TGTGCCAGCGGCGGCACTAATGAAAAACTGTTTTTT
>TRBJ2-7|.|TRBV7-9|TRBD1
CASSLRGQGRASEQYF
TGTGCCAGCAGCTTGCGCGGACAGGGGAGGGCGAGCGAGCAGTACTTC
>TRBJ2-7|.|TRBV24-1|TRBD2
CATSAPGGRSSYEQYF
TGTGCCACCAGTGCCCCCGGGGGGAGGAGCTCCTACGAGCAGTACTTC
>TRBJ2-7|.|TRBV6-5|TRBD1
CASTLQGTYEQYF
TGTGCCAGCACCTTACAGGGGACCTACGAGCAGTACTTC
>TRBJ1-6|.|TRBV14|.
CASSHIYSPLHF
TGTGCCAGCAGCCATATTTATTCACCCCTCCACTTT
>TRBJ1-5|.|TRBV7-2|.
CASSSPGSNQPQHF
TGTGCCAGCAGCTCCCCAGGGTCCAATCAGCCCCAGCATTTT
>TRBJ2-2|.|TRBV11-2|.
CASSSPQGRNTGELFF
TGTGCCAGCAGCTCCCCCCAGGGGCGGAACACCGGGGAGCTGTTTTTT
>TRBJ1-6|.|TRBV6-5|.
CASSYSDGALGSPLHF
TGTGCCAGCAGTTACTCAGACGGAGCCCTGGGTTCACCCCTCCACTTT
>TRBJ1-2|.|TRBV4-1|.
CASSQDLAWRDSYGYTF
TGCGCCAGCAGCCAAGACCTCGCGTGGAGGGACTCCTATGGCTACACCTTC
>TRBJ1-3|.|TRBV27|TRBD1
CASATSGGGNTIYF
TGTGCCAGCGCGACCTCAGGGGGAGGAAACACCATATATTTT
>TRBJ1-6|few|TRBV10-3|.
CAISEETPDSPLHF
TGTGCCATCAGTGAGGAGACACCTGATTCACCCCTCCACTTT
>TRBJ2-2|.|TRBV30|TRBD2
CAWRYPSGGSGELFF
TGTGCCTGGAGATACCCTTCGGGGGGTTCCGGGGAGCTGTTTTTT
>TRBJ2-3|once|TRBV5-1|TRBD2
CASSKGLAGGTDTQYF
TGCGCCAGCAGCAAGGGACTAGCGGGAGGGACAGATACGCAGTATTTT